The present T cell receptor (beta chain) was sequenced within a study of neurological immune-mediated disorders. Study observations and caveats: Expanded clones shared no identical CDR3 amino acid sequences across subjects, which suggested private TCR-beta repertoires in all groups.

The germline V gene encodes CDR1 LNHDA and CDR2 SQIVND (reference sequence). This CDR3 has 14 amino acids. V lost 7 bases and J lost 7, with 14 bases in between. TCRdb ran MiXCR on the 5' RACE reads and lists one entry per CDR3 protein. This table holds 45,000 or so distinct CDR3 sequences, more than 9.5% found once. This clonotype has a count of ten or more. Its antigen is still unknown. The sample taken for sequencing was PBMCs. The sequence derives from a female donor in good health. The gene calls are TRBV19 and TRBJ1-6; D uncertain. CDR3 nucleotides: TGTGCCAGTACGATGGACGGAAAAAATTCACCCCTCCACTTT. Translation gives CASTMDGKNSPLHF.